Below, 8 T cell receptor beta chains from the same sample are listed, as sequenced in a study of blood T cell repertoires in COVID-19. Measured with immunoSEQ multiplex PCR; TCRdb has only the in-frame clones, and not every one. The repertoire holds 150,000 to 200,000 clones, with approximately 92% as singletons. Sequencing used peripheral blood. These receptors came from a man aged 25-40 years with COVID-19, enrolled during active disease.

The chain carries TRBV4-2 and TRBJ1-2, with D unresolved. Germline lookup yields CDR1 LGHNA and CDR2 YNFKEQ. V was pared by 0 bases and J by 8 bases, with 13 bases between. The CDR3 has 14 amino acids. In DNA form, the CDR3 reads TGTGCCAGCAGCCAAGAAGGAGGGATGGGAGGCTACACCTTC. Translation: CASSQEGGMGGYTF.

J is TRBJ1-6 and V is TRBV11-2; 7 bases match TRBD1. V shed 3 bases, J shed 9 bases, and the junction held 17 bases outside the gene matches. Germline V gene data show CDR1 as SGHAT and CDR2 as FQNNGV. This CDR3 contains 18 residues. CDR3 loop: CASSFGPHWDSQGSPLHF. The CDR3 DNA reads as TGTGCCAGCAGCTTCGGGCCGCACTGGGACAGTCAGGGTTCACCCCTCCACTTT.

The gene calls are TRBV19 and TRBJ2-7, with unresolved D. This CDR3 has 16 amino acids. V was clipped by 5 bases and J by 7 bases, with 24 bases between them. Germline CDR1 reads LNHDA; CDR2 reads SQIVND (reference sequence). The CDR3 coding sequence is TGTGCCAGTAGTCGAACCCCACAGAGTCCCAGACGGGAGCAGTACTTC. It codes for CASSRTPQSPRREQYF. The full variable domain, its missing parts supplied by reference TRBV19 and TRBJ2-7, is DGGITQSPKYLFRKEGQNVTLSCEQNLNHDAMYWYRQDPGQGLRLIYYSQIVNDFQKGDIAEGYSVSREKKESFPLTVTSAQKNPTAFYLCASSRTPQSPRREQYFGPGTRLTVT.

The DNA for the CDR3 is TGCAGCGTTGAAGATCGCGGGGGTACCTACGAGCAGTACTTC. Its translation is CSVEDRGGTYEQYF. The chain has TRBV29-1 and TRBJ2-7; 7 bases fit TRBD2. Trimming removed 0 bases from V and 2 bases from J; junction bases left unmatched: 4. The CDR3 loop spans 14 amino acids. The germline V gene has CDR1 SQVTM and CDR2 ANQGSEA.

This chain links TRBV7-8 with TRBJ2-2; a weak D match, TRBD1 (5 bases). The ends were cut back, 2 bases at V and 7 bases at J, with 8 bases in the middle. There are 13 residues in the CDR3. The germline gives CDR1 SGHVS, CDR2 FQNEAQ. The CDR3 nucleotides are TGTGCCAGCAGCTTAAAAGGGGTCGGGGAGCTGTTTTTT. Amino acids: CASSLKGVGELFF.

V usage is TRBV12-2 and J usage is TRBJ2-7; the table's D call, TRBD1, was not checked against the DNA. TRBV12-2 corresponds to a pseudogene. This CDR3 is 16 amino acids long. The CDR3 is CASRLSIDRGTYEQYF. The DNA of the CDR3 is TGTGCAAGTCGCTTATCGATAGACAGGGGAACCTACGAGCAGTACTTC.

The V call is TRBV5-4, the J call TRBJ1-6; D perhaps matches TRBD1 (6 bases). There are 14 residues in the CDR3. V lost 3 bases, J lost 9 bases, and 13 bases lay in between. Looked up from germline, CDR1 is SGHNT and CDR2 is YYREEE (reference sequence). The CDR3 loop reads CASSYPDSFSPLHF. The CDR3 nucleotides are TGTGCCAGCAGCTACCCGGACAGCTTTTCACCCCTCCACTTT.

The chain recombines TRBV7-9 with TRBJ1-1; D is unresolved. CDR3 length: 14 residues. Germline CDR1 is SEHNR and CDR2 is FQNEAQ (reference sequence). The germline V and J ends were trimmed by 1 base and 0 bases, with 6 bases remaining between them. CDR3 in amino acids: CASSLDIMNTEAFF. The CDR3 region has the DNA TGTGCCAGCAGCTTAGACATCATGAACACTGAAGCTTTCTTT.